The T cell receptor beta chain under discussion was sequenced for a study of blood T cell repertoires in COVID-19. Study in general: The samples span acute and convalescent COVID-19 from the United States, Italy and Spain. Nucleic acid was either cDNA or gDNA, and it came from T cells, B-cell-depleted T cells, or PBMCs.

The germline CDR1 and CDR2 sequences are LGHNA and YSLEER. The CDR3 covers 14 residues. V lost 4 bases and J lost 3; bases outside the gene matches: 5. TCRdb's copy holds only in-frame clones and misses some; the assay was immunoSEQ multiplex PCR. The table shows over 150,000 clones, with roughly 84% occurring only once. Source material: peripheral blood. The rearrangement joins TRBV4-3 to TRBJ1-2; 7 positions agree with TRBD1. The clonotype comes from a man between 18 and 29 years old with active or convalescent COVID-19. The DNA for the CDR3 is TGCGCCAGCAGCCCACGACAGGGAGACTATGGCTACACCTTC. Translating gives CASSPRQGDYGYTF.